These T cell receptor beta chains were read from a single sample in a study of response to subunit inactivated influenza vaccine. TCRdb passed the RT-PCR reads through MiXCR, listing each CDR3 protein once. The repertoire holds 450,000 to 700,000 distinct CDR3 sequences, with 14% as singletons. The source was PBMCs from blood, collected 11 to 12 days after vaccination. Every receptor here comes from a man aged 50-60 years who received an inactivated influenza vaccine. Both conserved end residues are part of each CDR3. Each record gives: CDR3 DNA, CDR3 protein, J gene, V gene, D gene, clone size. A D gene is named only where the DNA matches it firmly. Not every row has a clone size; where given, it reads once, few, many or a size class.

cdr3_nt: TGTGCCAGCAGGGAGGGACAGGGTCGGGGCACCGGGGAGCTGTTTTTT
cdr3_aa: CASREGQGRGTGELFF
j_call: TRBJ2-2
v_call: TRBV6-1
d_call: TRBD1
clone_size: few

cdr3_nt: TGTGCCATCAGTGAGTCGACTCGGACTAGCGGGAGTAGTACAACCTACGAGCAGTACTTC
cdr3_aa: CAISESTRTSGSSTTYEQYF
j_call: TRBJ2-7
v_call: TRBV10-3
d_call: TRBD2
clone_size: few

cdr3_nt: TGCAGTGCTGCTTGGCGGGCGGGAGGGCCTGGGGCCAACGTCCTGACTTTC
cdr3_aa: CSAAWRAGGPGANVLTF
j_call: TRBJ2-6
v_call: TRBV20-1
d_call: TRBD2
clone_size: few

cdr3_nt: TGTGCCAGCAGTGAATCCAGTCCGATGAGAGAGACCCAGTACTTC
cdr3_aa: CASSESSPMRETQYF
j_call: TRBJ2-5
v_call: TRBV6-1
d_call: .
clone_size: .

cdr3_nt: TGTGCCAGCAGTTCCTTAGCGGGGGGCTTTATCGATGAGCAGTTCTTC
cdr3_aa: CASSSLAGGFIDEQFF
j_call: TRBJ2-1
v_call: TRBV6-2/TRBV6-3
d_call: TRBD2
clone_size: .

cdr3_nt: TGCGCCAGCAGCCAAGAGAAAAACACTGAAGCTTTCTTT
cdr3_aa: CASSQEKNTEAFF
j_call: TRBJ1-1
v_call: TRBV4-3
d_call: .
clone_size: .

cdr3_nt: TGCAGCGTTGGCCGGGACAGGGAAAGCTATGGCTACACCTTC
cdr3_aa: CSVGRDRESYGYTF
j_call: TRBJ1-2
v_call: TRBV29-1
d_call: TRBD1
clone_size: .

cdr3_nt: TGTGCCAGCAGCCAAGCTACGGGTCCCATGGGTACAGATACGCAGTATTTT
cdr3_aa: CASSQATGPMGTDTQYF
j_call: TRBJ2-3
v_call: TRBV3-1
d_call: .
clone_size: few

cdr3_nt: TGCGCCAGCAGCCAAGATTATAGACAGGGAGAGCAGTTCTTC
cdr3_aa: CASSQDYRQGEQFF
j_call: TRBJ2-1
v_call: TRBV4-3
d_call: TRBD1
clone_size: .

cdr3_nt: TGCAGCGCAAGGGACTACTCCGAGCAGTACTTC
cdr3_aa: CSARDYSEQYF
j_call: TRBJ2-7
v_call: TRBV29-1
d_call: TRBD2
clone_size: few

cdr3_nt: TGTGCCAGTAGTATCGAGTTTGAGCAGTTCTTC
cdr3_aa: CASSIEFEQFF
j_call: TRBJ2-1
v_call: TRBV19
d_call: .
clone_size: .

cdr3_nt: TGTGCCAGCAGTTTAGCAATTCGCAATGAGCAGTTCTTC
cdr3_aa: CASSLAIRNEQFF
j_call: TRBJ2-1
v_call: TRBV12-3/TRBV12-4
d_call: .
clone_size: .

cdr3_nt: TGTGCCAGCAGCTTGGCCACCAGGGCGGGACAGCCCCAGCATTTT
cdr3_aa: CASSLATRAGQPQHF
j_call: TRBJ1-5
v_call: TRBV5-5
d_call: .
clone_size: few

cdr3_nt: TGTGCCAGCAGTTCCAGGGGCAGGGTAAGCAACAATGAGCAGTTCTTC
cdr3_aa: CASSSRGRVSNNEQFF
j_call: TRBJ2-1
v_call: TRBV6-5
d_call: .
clone_size: .

cdr3_nt: TGTGCCAGCAGGCTCCGTAACTATGGCTACACCTTC
cdr3_aa: CASRLRNYGYTF
j_call: TRBJ1-2
v_call: TRBV28
d_call: .
clone_size: many

cdr3_nt: TGTGCCAGCAGTGTACGAGGAGGAGGATTTACCGGGGAGCTGTTTTTT
cdr3_aa: CASSVRGGGFTGELFF
j_call: TRBJ2-2
v_call: TRBV6-1
d_call: .
clone_size: few

cdr3_nt: TGCGCCAGCAGCTTGGGTGTCTACCCAACAGATACGCAGTATTTT
cdr3_aa: CASSLGVYPTDTQYF
j_call: TRBJ2-3
v_call: TRBV5-1
d_call: .
clone_size: .

cdr3_nt: TGTGCCAGCAGCCTCGGGACTCCTTTGACAGATACGCAGTATTTT
cdr3_aa: CASSLGTPLTDTQYF
j_call: TRBJ2-3
v_call: TRBV7-3
d_call: .
clone_size: .

cdr3_nt: TGTGCCACCAGTAGCGGGACCACCTACGAGCAGTACTTC
cdr3_aa: CATSSGTTYEQYF
j_call: TRBJ2-7
v_call: TRBV24-1
d_call: TRBD2
clone_size: many

cdr3_nt: TGTGCCAGCAGCTTAGAGGGAGGTCTCTCTGGAAACACCATATATTTT
cdr3_aa: CASSLEGGLSGNTIYF
j_call: TRBJ1-3
v_call: TRBV7-9
d_call: .
clone_size: few

cdr3_nt: TGCAGTGCTAGAGTTTCCGGATTGAACACCGGGGAGCTGTTTTTT
cdr3_aa: CSARVSGLNTGELFF
j_call: TRBJ2-2
v_call: TRBV20-1
d_call: .
clone_size: few

cdr3_nt: TGTGCCAGCAGCCAAGTTAGACTAGCTGTTACCGGGGAGCTGTTTTTT
cdr3_aa: CASSQVRLAVTGELFF
j_call: TRBJ2-2
v_call: TRBV3-1
d_call: TRBD2
clone_size: .

cdr3_nt: TGTGCCATCAGTGGGGTACGACGGGAGGGGAACACCGGGGAGCTGTTTTTT
cdr3_aa: CAISGVRREGNTGELFF
j_call: TRBJ2-2
v_call: TRBV10-3
d_call: TRBD2
clone_size: .

cdr3_nt: TGCGCCAGCAGCTTGGCCCTAGCGGGGGCTAGCTCCTACAATGAGCAGTTCTTC
cdr3_aa: CASSLALAGASSYNEQFF
j_call: TRBJ2-1
v_call: TRBV5-1
d_call: TRBD2
clone_size: few

cdr3_nt: TGCGCCAGCAGCCAACAGGGTGGGCGTTCACCCCTCCACTTT
cdr3_aa: CASSQQGGRSPLHF
j_call: TRBJ1-6
v_call: TRBV4-3
d_call: .
clone_size: .

cdr3_nt: TGTGCCAGCAGCTCACCGGGAGCCTACAATGAGCAGTTCTTC
cdr3_aa: CASSSPGAYNEQFF
j_call: TRBJ2-1
v_call: TRBV7-2
d_call: .
clone_size: many

cdr3_nt: TGTGCCAGCAGGCCCCAAGACCACTATGGCTACACCTTC
cdr3_aa: CASRPQDHYGYTF
j_call: TRBJ1-2
v_call: TRBV12-3/TRBV12-4
d_call: .
clone_size: .

cdr3_nt: TGTGCCAGCAGCCATCACCCCGTGCGGGAGGGCCACTACGAGCAGTACTTC
cdr3_aa: CASSHHPVREGHYEQYF
j_call: TRBJ2-7
v_call: TRBV3-1
d_call: TRBD2
clone_size: .

cdr3_nt: TGTGCCACGGGAGTTTCTTCGTCCTACGAGCAGTACTTC
cdr3_aa: CATGVSSSYEQYF
j_call: TRBJ2-7
v_call: TRBV10-3
d_call: .
clone_size: .

cdr3_nt: TGTGCCACTGGTCCGACGGAAATGGGCGAGCAGTACTTC
cdr3_aa: CATGPTEMGEQYF
j_call: TRBJ2-7
v_call: TRBV7-6
d_call: .
clone_size: .

cdr3_nt: TGCGCCAGCATGCTAGCGCCCCAGGGGGAGACCCAGTACTTC
cdr3_aa: CASMLAPQGETQYF
j_call: TRBJ2-5
v_call: TRBV5-1
d_call: .
clone_size: .

cdr3_nt: TGTGCCAGCAGTACGGGACTAGGGGGATACGAGCAGTACTTC
cdr3_aa: CASSTGLGGYEQYF
j_call: TRBJ2-7
v_call: TRBV6-1
d_call: TRBD2
clone_size: .

cdr3_nt: TGTGCCACCAGTGATCGACAGGGGGCTGGAGGGTATGAGCAGTTCTTC
cdr3_aa: CATSDRQGAGGYEQFF
j_call: TRBJ2-1
v_call: TRBV24-1
d_call: TRBD1
clone_size: .

cdr3_nt: TGTGCCAGCAGTCGACAGGGGCCTTACTACGAGCAGTACTTC
cdr3_aa: CASSRQGPYYEQYF
j_call: TRBJ2-7
v_call: TRBV28
d_call: TRBD1
clone_size: few

cdr3_nt: TGTGCCAGCAGCTTGATGGAGTATCATCCCGGGGAGCTGTTTTTT
cdr3_aa: CASSLMEYHPGELFF
j_call: TRBJ2-2
v_call: TRBV7-9
d_call: .
clone_size: .

cdr3_nt: TGTGCCAGCAGCCACCCGCCCAGGTTTGAGCAGTTCTTC
cdr3_aa: CASSHPPRFEQFF
j_call: TRBJ2-1
v_call: TRBV3-1
d_call: .
clone_size: once

cdr3_nt: TGTGCCATAAAACCGGGACAAAAGAACACTGAGGCTTTCTTT
cdr3_aa: CAIKPGQKNTEAFF
j_call: TRBJ1-1
v_call: TRBV28
d_call: .
clone_size: few

cdr3_nt: TGCAGTGCTAAGCAGGGGGCGAGAGAGACCCAGTACTTC
cdr3_aa: CSAKQGARETQYF
j_call: TRBJ2-5
v_call: TRBV20-1
d_call: TRBD1
clone_size: few

cdr3_nt: TGTGCCAGCAGCTGGAGCGTGAACACTGAAGCTTTCTTT
cdr3_aa: CASSWSVNTEAFF
j_call: TRBJ1-1
v_call: TRBV7-2
d_call: .
clone_size: few

cdr3_nt: TGTGCCAGCAGCCGCTCGGCGCAGGCGCAGTATCAGCCCCAGCATTTT
cdr3_aa: CASSRSAQAQYQPQHF
j_call: TRBJ1-5
v_call: TRBV7-8
d_call: .
clone_size: .

cdr3_nt: TGTGCCAGCAGCAGGGGCATAGGGTACACTGAAGCTTTCTTT
cdr3_aa: CASSRGIGYTEAFF
j_call: TRBJ1-1
v_call: TRBV7-8
d_call: .
clone_size: few

cdr3_nt: TGCAGTGCTAGAAGAACAGAGTACGAGCAGTACTTC
cdr3_aa: CSARRTEYEQYF
j_call: TRBJ2-7
v_call: TRBV20-1
d_call: .
clone_size: .

cdr3_nt: TGTGCCAGCAGCCCCATGACGGGCAGAAACAATGAGCAGTTCTTC
cdr3_aa: CASSPMTGRNNEQFF
j_call: TRBJ2-1
v_call: TRBV7-6
d_call: .
clone_size: .

cdr3_nt: TGCGCCAGCAGCCAAGTCGGTGTCACCTACGAGCAGTACTTC
cdr3_aa: CASSQVGVTYEQYF
j_call: TRBJ2-7
v_call: TRBV4-1
d_call: .
clone_size: few

cdr3_nt: TGTGCCAGCACCTCCCATCCTCCAAGGGGTGGCTACACCTTC
cdr3_aa: CASTSHPPRGGYTF
j_call: TRBJ1-2
v_call: TRBV6-1
d_call: .
clone_size: few

cdr3_nt: TGCGCCAGCAGCCAAGTAGGGATTGGATACACTGAAGCTTTCTTT
cdr3_aa: CASSQVGIGYTEAFF
j_call: TRBJ1-1
v_call: TRBV4-1
d_call: .
clone_size: few

cdr3_nt: TGCGCCAGCAGCTTAAGAGGGCCTGGAAACACCATATATTTT
cdr3_aa: CASSLRGPGNTIYF
j_call: TRBJ1-3
v_call: TRBV5-1
d_call: .
clone_size: few

cdr3_nt: TGTGCCAGCAAAACAATGGGGTTCACAGATACGCAGTATTTT
cdr3_aa: CASKTMGFTDTQYF
j_call: TRBJ2-3
v_call: TRBV28
d_call: .
clone_size: .

cdr3_nt: TGTGCCAGCACCTCGACAGGGTCTCGAAACACCATATATTTT
cdr3_aa: CASTSTGSRNTIYF
j_call: TRBJ1-3
v_call: TRBV3-1
d_call: TRBD1
clone_size: .

cdr3_nt: TGTGCCAGTAGTATTCGGCAGGGTGACAATCAGCCCCAGCATTTT
cdr3_aa: CASSIRQGDNQPQHF
j_call: TRBJ1-5
v_call: TRBV19
d_call: .
clone_size: .

cdr3_nt: TGCAGCGTTGTATCCCCCACTGACAATGAGCAGTTCTTC
cdr3_aa: CSVVSPTDNEQFF
j_call: TRBJ2-1
v_call: TRBV29-1
d_call: .
clone_size: few

cdr3_nt: TGTGCCAGCAGTGAAACAGGGGGGCGATTCTACGAGCAGTACTTC
cdr3_aa: CASSETGGRFYEQYF
j_call: TRBJ2-7
v_call: TRBV2
d_call: TRBD1
clone_size: .

cdr3_nt: TGCAGCGCTGGGAGGGAAGCTGATGGCTACACCTTC
cdr3_aa: CSAGREADGYTF
j_call: TRBJ1-2
v_call: TRBV29-1
d_call: .
clone_size: .

cdr3_nt: TGTGCCAGCAGCTTTTCCTATGGGATAGACTATGGCTACACCTTC
cdr3_aa: CASSFSYGIDYGYTF
j_call: TRBJ1-2
v_call: TRBV7-9
d_call: .
clone_size: few